These T cell receptor beta chains were read from a single sample in a study of T cell repertoires in cytomegalovirus infection. TCRdb re-called the reads with MiXCR, one entry per CDR3 protein. Here the sample spans around 350,000 distinct CDR3 sequences, approximately 18% being singletons. Material: PBMCs. The receptors derive from a human donor in good health (CMV status not recorded). Some clones in this sample may be carry-over from other donors' samples. Each CDR3 is given with its conserved first and last residue. Each record gives: clone size, D gene, J gene, V gene, CDR3 DNA, CDR3 protein. The D gene is left open where the match is weak. A clone size is listed for some rows: how often the clone was seen (once, few, many), or a class if it is expanded.

>-|-|TRBJ1-2|TRBV18
TGTGCCAGCTCACCGCAAGGGACGGAGTCCTATGGCTACACCTTC
CASSPQGTESYGYTF
>-|TRBD1|TRBJ2-7|TRBV5-6
TGTGCCAGCAGCTTGCGGACAGGTGCTCCATTCCAGTACTTC
CASSLRTGAPFQYF
>-|-|TRBJ2-7|TRBV20-1
TGCAGTGCAACTCCCCTAGAGGGCTACGAGCAGTACTTC
CSATPLEGYEQYF
>many|-|TRBJ2-5|TRBV24-1
TGTGCCACCAGTGACCCCCGGGCCGAGGAAGAGACCCAGTACTTC
CATSDPRAEEETQYF
>-|TRBD1|TRBJ2-5|TRBV20-1
TGCAGTGCTAGCGCGGGCAGGGGGCAAGAGACCCAGTACTTC
CSASAGRGQETQYF
>-|-|TRBJ2-1|TRBV7-9
TGTGCCAGCAGCCTACCTCCCCAGCAGTTCTTC
CASSLPPQQFF
>few|TRBD1|TRBJ2-5|TRBV20-1
TGCAGTGCTAGAGCTACAGGGGTTCGAGAGACCCAGTACTTC
CSARATGVRETQYF
>many|TRBD1|TRBJ2-7|TRBV4-1
TGCGCCAGCAGCCGTGGGGACAGCTACGAGCAGTACTTC
CASSRGDSYEQYF
>few|-|TRBJ2-4|TRBV6-8
TGTGCCAGCAGTGCGGCCGGCAACATTCAGTACTTC
CASSAAGNIQYF
>-|TRBD1|TRBJ2-5|TRBV5-1
TGCGCCAGCAGATCTTATACAGGGGAAGAGACCCAGTACTTC
CASRSYTGEETQYF
>-|-|TRBJ1-4|TRBV12-3/TRBV12-4
TGTGCCAGCAGTCCTAGGGGGGCAGCTAATGAAAAACTGTTTTTT
CASSPRGAANEKLFF
>few|TRBD2|TRBJ2-3|TRBV28
TGTGCCAGCCGTGGGACTAGCGGGGGGAAAGGCACAGATACGCAGTATTTT
CASRGTSGGKGTDTQYF
>many|TRBD2|TRBJ2-3|TRBV6-1
TGTGCCAGCAGTACGACAGCGGGAGGATGGGCAGATACGCAGTATTTT
CASSTTAGGWADTQYF
>-|-|TRBJ2-1|TRBV29-1
TGCAGCGCCAGGACCGATTACAATGAGCAGTTCTTC
CSARTDYNEQFF
>many|-|TRBJ1-1|TRBV7-6
TGTGCCAGCAGTTACCCCCCGGACACTGAAGCTTTCTTT
CASSYPPDTEAFF
>-|-|TRBJ2-5|TRBV7-2
TGTGCCAGCAGCTTAATTCTAGCCAAAGAGACCCAGTACTTC
CASSLILAKETQYF
>many|-|TRBJ2-1|TRBV12-3/TRBV12-4
TGTGCCAGCAGTCTACAGGGGGGGGACAATGAGCAGTTCTTC
CASSLQGGDNEQFF
>-|-|TRBJ2-1|TRBV11-3
TGTGCCAGCAGCCCAGGTGGGGCCCGGGCCAATGAGCAGTTCTTC
CASSPGGARANEQFF
>-|TRBD2|TRBJ2-1|TRBV6-2/TRBV6-3
TGTGCCAGCAGTGATAGCGGGTGGTTGGCTGAGCAGTTCTTC
CASSDSGWLAEQFF
>-|-|TRBJ2-6|TRBV20-1
TGCAGTGCTTCCCCCTCTGGGGCCAACGTCCTGACTTTC
CSASPSGANVLTF
>few|TRBD2|TRBJ2-1|TRBV7-9
TGTGCCAGCAGGGGATACGGGACTACGCCTTTAAATGAGCAGTTCTTC
CASRGYGTTPLNEQFF
>few|-|TRBJ1-2|TRBV11-2
TGTGCCAGCAGCTTATCAGAATTCAAGGACCACTATGGCTACACCTTC
CASSLSEFKDHYGYTF
>few|-|TRBJ2-3|TRBV7-4
TGTGCCAGCAGCTTAGCGGGGTCAAGGATGACAGATACGCAGTATTTT
CASSLAGSRMTDTQYF
>-|TRBD1|TRBJ1-5|TRBV29-1
TGCAGCGTTGGGACAGGAGGCAATCAGCCCCAGCATTTT
CSVGTGGNQPQHF
>-|TRBD1|TRBJ1-1|TRBV14
TGTGCCAGCAGCCAAGAGGGACAGGGACGGAACACTGAAGCTTTCTTT
CASSQEGQGRNTEAFF
>few|TRBD2|TRBJ2-5|TRBV20-1
TGCAGTGCTTTTCCGGGGGGTAGTGAGACCCAGTACTTC
CSAFPGGSETQYF
>few|-|TRBJ1-5|TRBV19
TGTGCCAGTAGTATTCAAGGGATTGGGAATCAGCCCCAGCATTTT
CASSIQGIGNQPQHF
>-|-|TRBJ1-6|TRBV2
TGTGCCAGCAGGACCGGGCCCTATTCACCCCTCCACTTT
CASRTGPYSPLHF
>many|-|TRBJ1-5|TRBV7-2
TGTGCCAGCAGCTTACAGGGTTATCAGCCCCAGCATTTT
CASSLQGYQPQHF
>-|-|TRBJ1-2|TRBV10-3
TGTGCCATCAGTGAGGGGGGCGCCGGTGGCTACACCTTC
CAISEGGAGGYTF
>-|-|TRBJ1-2|TRBV10-3
TGTGCCATCCGGGGTGACAGGACCGCAAGCCATGGCTACACCTTC
CAIRGDRTASHGYTF
>-|-|TRBJ2-3|TRBV7-9
TGTGCCAGCAGCCCATTTCCAATCACAGATACGCAGTATTTT
CASSPFPITDTQYF
>many|-|TRBJ2-6|TRBV7-8
TGTGCCAGCAGCTTAGGGCTCCGAGGGGCCAACGTCCTGACTTTC
CASSLGLRGANVLTF
>many|-|TRBJ1-2|TRBV7-2
TGTGCCAGCAGCTATAGGGGCTTTGGGATTGGAAACTATGGCTACACCTTC
CASSYRGFGIGNYGYTF
>-|-|TRBJ1-5|TRBV20-1
TGCAGTGCTAGTGATGGGGGTCAGCCCCAGCATTTT
CSASDGGQPQHF
>-|-|TRBJ2-1|TRBV7-9
TGTGCCAGCAGCTTGATCGGGGCTGGCAATGAGCAGTTCTTC
CASSLIGAGNEQFF
>-|-|TRBJ1-6|TRBV2
TGTGCCAGCACCAAGGACGGGCCAGGGTATTCACCCCTCCACTTT
CASTKDGPGYSPLHF
>-|-|TRBJ1-2|TRBV7-9
TGTGCCAGCAGCTTAGGTGGCCGACCGAACTATGGCTACACCTTC
CASSLGGRPNYGYTF
>-|TRBD1|TRBJ1-1|TRBV5-4
TGTGCCAGCAGCCCGGGACAGGGGGGTACTGAAGCTTTCTTT
CASSPGQGGTEAFF
>few|TRBD2|TRBJ2-3|TRBV20-1
TGCAGTGCTAGAGTATTTTCTAGCGGAATAGGGCTTGATACGCAGTATTTT
CSARVFSSGIGLDTQYF
>-|-|TRBJ2-7|TRBV2
TGTGCCAGCAGTGAAGGAAGACAGCCCTACGAGCAGTACTTC
CASSEGRQPYEQYF
>-|-|TRBJ1-5|TRBV28
TGTGTCAGCAGTTTGGAGGGGAGTCAGCCCCAGCATTTT
CVSSLEGSQPQHF
>many|TRBD2|TRBJ2-1|TRBV12-3/TRBV12-4
TGTGCCTCCGTACGGACTAGCGGGAGGGCCCGGAATGAGCAGTTCTTC
CASVRTSGRARNEQFF
>few|TRBD2|TRBJ2-7|TRBV7-2
TGTGCCAGCAGCCCTGGAGCGGGAGTCCCCTACGAGCAGTACTTC
CASSPGAGVPYEQYF
>many|TRBD2|TRBJ2-7|TRBV7-2
TGTGCCAGCAGCATTACCGGGACTAGCGTATACGAGCAGTACTTC
CASSITGTSVYEQYF
>-|-|TRBJ1-2|TRBV27
TGTGCCAGCGGGGGTATCTATGGCTACACCTTC
CASGGIYGYTF
>-|-|TRBJ2-3|TRBV11-3
TGTGCCAGCAGCTTATCGCCCAGCGCGGATACGCAGTATTTT
CASSLSPSADTQYF
>few|-|TRBJ1-1|TRBV20-1
TGCAGTGCCACGAGGCAAACCACTGAAGCTTTCTTT
CSATRQTTEAFF
>few|TRBD1|TRBJ2-7|TRBV2
TGTGCCACCCAGACCGGGACAGGGGTCCACGAGCAGTACTTC
CATQTGTGVHEQYF